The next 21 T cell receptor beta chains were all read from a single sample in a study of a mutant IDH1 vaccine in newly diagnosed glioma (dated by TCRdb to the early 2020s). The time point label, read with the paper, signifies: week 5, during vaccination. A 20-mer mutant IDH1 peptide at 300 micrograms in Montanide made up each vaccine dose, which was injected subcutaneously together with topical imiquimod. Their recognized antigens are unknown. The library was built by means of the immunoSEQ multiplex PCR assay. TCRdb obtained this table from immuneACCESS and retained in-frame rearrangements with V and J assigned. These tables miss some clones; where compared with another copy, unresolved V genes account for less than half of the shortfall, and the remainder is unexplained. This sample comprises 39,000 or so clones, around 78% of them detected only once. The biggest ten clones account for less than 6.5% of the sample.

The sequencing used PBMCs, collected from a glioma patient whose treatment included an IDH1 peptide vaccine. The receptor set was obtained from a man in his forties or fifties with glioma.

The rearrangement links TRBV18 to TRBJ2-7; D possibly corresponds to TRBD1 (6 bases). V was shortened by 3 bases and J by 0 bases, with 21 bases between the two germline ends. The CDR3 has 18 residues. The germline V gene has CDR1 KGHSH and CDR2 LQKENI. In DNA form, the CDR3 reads TGTGCCAGCTCACCTTTATCGCCGACAGGCACAAGCTCCTACGAGCAGTACTTC. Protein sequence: CASSPLSPTGTSSYEQYF.

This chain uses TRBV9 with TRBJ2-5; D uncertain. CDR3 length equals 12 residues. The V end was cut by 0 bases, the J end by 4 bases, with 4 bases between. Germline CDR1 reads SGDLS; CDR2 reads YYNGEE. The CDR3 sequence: CASSVELETQYF. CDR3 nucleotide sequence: TGTGCCAGCAGCGTAGAACTAGAGACCCAGTACTTC. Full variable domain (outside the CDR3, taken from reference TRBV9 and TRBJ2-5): DSGVTQTPKHLITATGQRVTLRCSPRSGDLSVYWYQQSLDQGLQFLIQYYNGEERAKGNILERFSAQQFPDLHSELNLSSLELGDSALYFCASSVELETQYFGPGTRLLVL.

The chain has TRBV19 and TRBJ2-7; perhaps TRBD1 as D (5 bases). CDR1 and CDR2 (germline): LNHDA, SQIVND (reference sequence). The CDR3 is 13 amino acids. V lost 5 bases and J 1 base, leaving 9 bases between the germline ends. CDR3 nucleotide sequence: TGTGCCAGTAGTGGGCGACAGTCCTACGAGCAGTACTTC. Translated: CASSGRQSYEQYF.

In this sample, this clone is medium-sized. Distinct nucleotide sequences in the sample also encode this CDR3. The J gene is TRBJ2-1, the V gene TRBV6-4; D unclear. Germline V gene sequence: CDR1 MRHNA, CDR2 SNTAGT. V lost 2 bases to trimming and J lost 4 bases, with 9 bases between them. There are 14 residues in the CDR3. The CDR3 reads CASSDGNRYNEQFF. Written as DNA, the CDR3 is TGTGCCAGCAGTGACGGCAATAGATACAATGAGCAGTTCTTC.

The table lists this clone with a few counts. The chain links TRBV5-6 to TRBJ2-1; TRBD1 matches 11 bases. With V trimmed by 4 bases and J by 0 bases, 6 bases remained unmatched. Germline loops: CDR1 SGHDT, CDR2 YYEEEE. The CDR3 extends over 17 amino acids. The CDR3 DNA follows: TGTGCCAGCAGCGGTGGACAGGGGGCTTCCTCCTACAATGAGCAGTTCTTC. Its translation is CASSGGQGASSYNEQFF.

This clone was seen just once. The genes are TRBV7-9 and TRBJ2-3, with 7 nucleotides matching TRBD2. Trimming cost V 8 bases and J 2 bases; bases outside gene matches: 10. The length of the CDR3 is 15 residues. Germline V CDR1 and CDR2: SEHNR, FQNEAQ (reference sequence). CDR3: CASPYGEGNTDTQYF. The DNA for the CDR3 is TGTGCCAGCCCCTATGGGGAGGGGAACACAGATACGCAGTATTTT.

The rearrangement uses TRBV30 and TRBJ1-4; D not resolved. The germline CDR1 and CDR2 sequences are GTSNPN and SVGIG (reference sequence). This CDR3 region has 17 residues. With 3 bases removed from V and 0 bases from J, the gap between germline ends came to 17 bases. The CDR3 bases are TGTGCCTGGAGGCGCGGCAGGCGAACTGCAACTAATGAAAAACTGTTTTTT. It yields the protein CAWRRGRRTATNEKLFF.

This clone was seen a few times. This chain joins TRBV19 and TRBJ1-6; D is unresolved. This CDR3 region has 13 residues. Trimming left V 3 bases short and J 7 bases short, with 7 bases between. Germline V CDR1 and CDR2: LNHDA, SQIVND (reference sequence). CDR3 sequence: CASSIGLNSPLHF. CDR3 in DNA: TGTGCCAGTAGTATCGGGCTGAATTCACCCCTCCACTTT. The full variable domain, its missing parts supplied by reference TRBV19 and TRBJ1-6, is DGGITQSPKYLFRKEGQNVTLSCEQNLNHDAMYWYRQDPGQGLRLIYYSQIVNDFQKGDIAEGYSVSREKKESFPLTVTSAQKNPTAFYLCASSIGLNSPLHFGNGTRLTVT.

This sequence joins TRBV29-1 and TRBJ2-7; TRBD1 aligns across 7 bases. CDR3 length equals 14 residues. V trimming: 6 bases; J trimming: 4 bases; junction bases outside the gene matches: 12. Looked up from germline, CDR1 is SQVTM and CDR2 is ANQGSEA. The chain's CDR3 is CSVLKSGTAYEQYF. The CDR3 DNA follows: TGCAGCGTACTCAAATCCGGGACAGCTTACGAGCAGTACTTC.

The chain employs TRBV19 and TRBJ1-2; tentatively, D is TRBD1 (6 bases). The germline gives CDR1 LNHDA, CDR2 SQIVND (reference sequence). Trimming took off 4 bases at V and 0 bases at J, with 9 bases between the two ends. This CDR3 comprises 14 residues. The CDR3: CASSTGTTNYGYTF. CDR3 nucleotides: TGTGCCAGTAGTACCGGGACAACTAACTATGGCTACACCTTC. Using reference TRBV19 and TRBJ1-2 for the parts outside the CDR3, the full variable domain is DGGITQSPKYLFRKEGQNVTLSCEQNLNHDAMYWYRQDPGQGLRLIYYSQIVNDFQKGDIAEGYSVSREKKESFPLTVTSAQKNPTAFYLCASSTGTTNYGYTFGSGTRLTVV.

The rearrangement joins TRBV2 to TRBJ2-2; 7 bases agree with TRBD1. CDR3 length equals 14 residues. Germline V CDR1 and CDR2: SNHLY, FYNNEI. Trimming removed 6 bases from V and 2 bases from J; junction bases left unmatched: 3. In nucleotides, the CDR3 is TGTGCCAGCAGGGACAGGCCTAACACCGGGGAGCTGTTTTTT. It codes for CASRDRPNTGELFF.

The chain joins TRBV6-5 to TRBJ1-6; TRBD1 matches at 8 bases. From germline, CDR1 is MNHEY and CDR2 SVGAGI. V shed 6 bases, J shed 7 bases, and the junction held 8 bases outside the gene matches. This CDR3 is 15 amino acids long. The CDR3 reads CASSPLQGANSPLHF. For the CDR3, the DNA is TGTGCCAGCAGCCCCCTCCAGGGGGCCAATTCACCCCTCCACTTT.

The CDR3 DNA sequence: TGTGCCAGCAGTGCAGGAGCCAATGAAAAACTGTTTTTT. Its translation is CASSAGANEKLFF. The gene calls are TRBV6-1 and TRBJ1-4; no clear D gene. V lost 4 bases and J lost 5, with 8 bases in between. The CDR3 is 13 amino acids. The germline gives CDR1 MNHNS, CDR2 SASEGT.

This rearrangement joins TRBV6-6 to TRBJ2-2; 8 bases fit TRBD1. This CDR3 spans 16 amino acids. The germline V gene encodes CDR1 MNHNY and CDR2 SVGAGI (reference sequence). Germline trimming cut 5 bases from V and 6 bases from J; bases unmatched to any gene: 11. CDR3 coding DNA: TGTGCCAGCAGTACGGAACAGGGGGTTATTGCCGGGGAGCTGTTTTTT. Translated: CASSTEQGVIAGELFF.

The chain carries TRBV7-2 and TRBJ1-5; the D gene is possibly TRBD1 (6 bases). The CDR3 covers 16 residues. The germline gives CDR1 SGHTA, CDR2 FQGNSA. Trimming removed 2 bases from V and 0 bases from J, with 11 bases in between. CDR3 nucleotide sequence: TGTGCCAGCAGCTTAAGAGGGGGGAATAGCAATCAGCCCCAGCATTTT. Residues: CASSLRGGNSNQPQHF.

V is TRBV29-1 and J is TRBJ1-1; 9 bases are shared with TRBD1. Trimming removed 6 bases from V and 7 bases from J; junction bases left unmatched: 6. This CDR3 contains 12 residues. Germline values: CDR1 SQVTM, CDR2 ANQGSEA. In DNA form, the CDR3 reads TGCAGCGTCGGGGGACAGGGCGTTGAAGCTTTCTTT. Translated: CSVGGQGVEAFF. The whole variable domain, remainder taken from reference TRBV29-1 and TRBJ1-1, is SAVISQKPSRDICQRGTSLTIQCQVDSQVTMMFWYRQQPGQSLTLIATANQGSEATYESGFVIDKFPISRPNLTFSTLTVSNMSPEDSSIYLCSVGGQGVEAFFGQGTRLTVV.

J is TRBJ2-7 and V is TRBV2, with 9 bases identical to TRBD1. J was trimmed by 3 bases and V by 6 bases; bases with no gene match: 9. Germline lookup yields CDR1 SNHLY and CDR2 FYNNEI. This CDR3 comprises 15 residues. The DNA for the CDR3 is TGTGCCAGCAGGGTTGCCGGGACAGGGAGCTACGAGCAGTACTTC. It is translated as CASRVAGTGSYEQYF.

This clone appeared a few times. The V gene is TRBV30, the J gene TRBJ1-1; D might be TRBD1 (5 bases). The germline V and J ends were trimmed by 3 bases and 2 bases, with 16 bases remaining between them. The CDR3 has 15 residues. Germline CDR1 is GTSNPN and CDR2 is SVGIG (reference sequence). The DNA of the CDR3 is TGTGCCTGGAGGCCCCTGGGGGGAGGCAACACTGAAGCTTTCTTT. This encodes CAWRPLGGGNTEAFF.

This CDR3 reads CASSGGAGGTYEQYF. The CDR3 DNA reads TGTGCCAGCAGCGGAGGTGCGGGGGGGACCTACGAGCAGTACTTC. The chain uses TRBV7-2 and TRBJ2-7; 9 bases are shared with TRBD2. Germline lookup yields CDR1 SGHTA and CDR2 FQGNSA. CDR3 length: 15 residues. V lost 5 bases, J lost 2 bases, and 7 bases stayed unmatched.

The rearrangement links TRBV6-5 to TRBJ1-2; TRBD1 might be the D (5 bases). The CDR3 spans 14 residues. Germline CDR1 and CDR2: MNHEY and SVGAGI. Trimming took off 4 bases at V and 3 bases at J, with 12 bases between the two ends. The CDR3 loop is CASSSLGVDYGYTF. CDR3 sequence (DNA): TGTGCCAGCAGTTCGTTAGGGGTTGACTATGGCTACACCTTC.

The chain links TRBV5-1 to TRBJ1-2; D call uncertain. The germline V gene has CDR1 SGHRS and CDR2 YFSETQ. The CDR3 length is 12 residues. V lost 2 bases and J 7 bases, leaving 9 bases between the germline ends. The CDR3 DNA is TGCGCCAGCAGCTTTGGAGGGTCTGGCTACACCTTC. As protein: CASSFGGSGYTF.